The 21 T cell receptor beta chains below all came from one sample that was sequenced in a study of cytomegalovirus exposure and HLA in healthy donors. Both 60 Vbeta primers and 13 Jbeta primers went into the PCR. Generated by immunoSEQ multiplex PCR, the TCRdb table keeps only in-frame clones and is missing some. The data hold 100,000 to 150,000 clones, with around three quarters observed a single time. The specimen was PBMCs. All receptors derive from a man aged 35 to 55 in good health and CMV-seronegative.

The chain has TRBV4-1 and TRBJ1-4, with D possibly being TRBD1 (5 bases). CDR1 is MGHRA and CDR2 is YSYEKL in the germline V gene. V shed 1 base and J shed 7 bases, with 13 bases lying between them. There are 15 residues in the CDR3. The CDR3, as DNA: TGCGCCAGCAGCCAAGCGGGGGTAATGAGTGAAAAACTGTTTTTT. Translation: CASSQAGVMSEKLFF.

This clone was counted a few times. The CDR3 nucleotides are TGTGCCAGCAGTGAAGCGCTTCAGGGGGGCAACTCCTACAATGAGCAGTTCTTC. This codes for CASSEALQGGNSYNEQFF. This chain links TRBV2 with TRBJ2-1, with a tentative D call TRBD1 (7 bases). V shed 0 bases and J shed 0 bases, with 15 bases lying between them. Germline V gene data show CDR1 as SNHLY and CDR2 as FYNNEI. The CDR3 length is 18 residues.

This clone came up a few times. The CDR3: CASSPGLSTDTQYF. CDR3 in DNA: TGCGCCAGCAGCCCGGGACTGAGCACAGATACGCAGTATTTT. V is TRBV5-1 and J is TRBJ2-3, with D possibly TRBD2 on 6 matching bases. Trimming removed 4 bases from V and 0 bases from J, with 9 bases in between. Germline assignment: CDR1 SGHRS and CDR2 YFSETQ. The CDR3 is made up of 14 amino acids.

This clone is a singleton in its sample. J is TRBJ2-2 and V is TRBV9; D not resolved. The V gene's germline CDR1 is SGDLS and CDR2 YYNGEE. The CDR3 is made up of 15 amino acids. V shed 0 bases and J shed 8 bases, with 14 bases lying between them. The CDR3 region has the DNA TGTGCCAGCAGCGTAGAACTTCCCTCGGTTGGGGAGCTGTTTTTT. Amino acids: CASSVELPSVGELFF.

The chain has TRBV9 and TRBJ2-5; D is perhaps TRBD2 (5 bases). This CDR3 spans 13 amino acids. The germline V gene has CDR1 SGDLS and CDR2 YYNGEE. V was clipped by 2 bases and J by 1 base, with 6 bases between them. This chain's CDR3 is CASSVSVQETQYF. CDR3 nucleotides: TGTGCCAGCAGCGTTAGCGTCCAAGAGACCCAGTACTTC.

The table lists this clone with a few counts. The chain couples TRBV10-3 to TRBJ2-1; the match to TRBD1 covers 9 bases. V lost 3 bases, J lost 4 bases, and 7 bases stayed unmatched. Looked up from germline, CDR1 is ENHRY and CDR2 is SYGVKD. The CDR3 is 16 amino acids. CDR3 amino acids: CAISDTTGGDYNEQFF. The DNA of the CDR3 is TGTGCCATCAGTGATACGACAGGGGGGGATTACAATGAGCAGTTCTTC.

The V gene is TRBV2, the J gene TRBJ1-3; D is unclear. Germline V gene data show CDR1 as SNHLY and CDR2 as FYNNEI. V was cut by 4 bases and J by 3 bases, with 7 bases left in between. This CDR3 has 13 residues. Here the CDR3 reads CASSVSGGNTIYF. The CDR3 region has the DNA TGTGCCAGCAGTGTTTCAGGTGGAAACACCATATATTTT.

The CDR3, as DNA: TGTGCCAGCAGCAAAGGGGGCCTTTACAATGAGCAGTTCTTC. This codes for CASSKGGLYNEQFF. J is TRBJ2-1 and V is TRBV11-2, with 7 bases identical to TRBD1. Germline V gene lookup returns CDR1 SGHAT and CDR2 FQNNGV. Trimming removed 5 bases from V and 4 bases from J; junction bases left unmatched: 5. This CDR3 is built from 14 residues.

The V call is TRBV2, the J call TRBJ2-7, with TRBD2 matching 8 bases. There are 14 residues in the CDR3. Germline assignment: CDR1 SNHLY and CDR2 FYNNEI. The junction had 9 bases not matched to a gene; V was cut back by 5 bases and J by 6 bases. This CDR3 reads CASSRSGRSPEQYF. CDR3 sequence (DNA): TGTGCCAGCAGTCGGAGCGGGAGAAGTCCCGAGCAGTACTTC.

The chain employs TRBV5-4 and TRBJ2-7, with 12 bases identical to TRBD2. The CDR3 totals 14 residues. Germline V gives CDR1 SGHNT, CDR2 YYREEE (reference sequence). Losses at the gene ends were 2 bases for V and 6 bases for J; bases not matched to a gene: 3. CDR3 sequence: CASSFAGLAGEQYF. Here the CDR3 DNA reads TGTGCCAGCAGCTTTGCGGGACTAGCGGGCGAGCAGTACTTC. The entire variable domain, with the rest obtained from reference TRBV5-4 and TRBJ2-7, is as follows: ETGVTQSPTHLIKTRGQQVTLRCSSQSGHNTVSWYQQALGQGPQFIFQYYREEENGRGNFPPRFSGLQFPNYSSELNVNALELDDSALYLCASSFAGLAGEQYFGPGTRLTVT.

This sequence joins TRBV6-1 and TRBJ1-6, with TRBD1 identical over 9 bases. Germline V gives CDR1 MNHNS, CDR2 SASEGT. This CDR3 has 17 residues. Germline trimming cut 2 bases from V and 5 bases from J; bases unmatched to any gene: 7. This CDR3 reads CASSEFGTGTNNSPLHF. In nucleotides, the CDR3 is TGTGCCAGCAGTGAATTTGGGACAGGGACGAATAATTCACCCCTCCACTTT.

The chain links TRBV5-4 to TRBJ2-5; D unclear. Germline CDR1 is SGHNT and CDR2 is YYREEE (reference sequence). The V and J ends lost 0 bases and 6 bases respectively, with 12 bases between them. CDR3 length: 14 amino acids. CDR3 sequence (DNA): TGTGCCAGCAGCTTGGATCTTAGGCGGAAGACCCAGTACTTC. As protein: CASSLDLRRKTQYF.

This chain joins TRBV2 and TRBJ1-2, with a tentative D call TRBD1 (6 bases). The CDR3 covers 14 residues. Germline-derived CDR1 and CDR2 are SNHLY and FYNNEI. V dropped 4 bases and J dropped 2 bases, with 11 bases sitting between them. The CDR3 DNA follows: TGTGCCAGCAGTGCTTTCACAGGGAACTATGGCTACACCTTC. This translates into CASSAFTGNYGYTF.

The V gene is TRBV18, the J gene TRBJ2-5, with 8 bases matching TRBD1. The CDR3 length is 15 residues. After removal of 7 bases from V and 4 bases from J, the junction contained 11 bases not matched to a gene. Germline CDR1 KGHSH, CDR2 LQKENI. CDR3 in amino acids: CASFLGQGARETQYF. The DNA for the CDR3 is TGTGCCAGCTTCCTTGGGCAGGGGGCAAGAGAGACCCAGTACTTC. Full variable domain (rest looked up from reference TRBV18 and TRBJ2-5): NAGVMQNPRHLVRRRGQEARLRCSPMKGHSHVYWYRQLPEEGLKFMVYLQKENIIDESGMPKERFSAEFPKEGPSILRIQQVVRGDSAAYFCASFLGQGARETQYFGPGTRLLVL.

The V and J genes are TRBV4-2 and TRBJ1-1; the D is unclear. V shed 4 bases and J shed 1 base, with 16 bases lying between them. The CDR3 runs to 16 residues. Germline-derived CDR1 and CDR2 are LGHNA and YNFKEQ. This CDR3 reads CASSPTRSGPNTEAFF. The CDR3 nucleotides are TGTGCCAGCAGCCCCACCCGCAGCGGGCCGAACACTGAAGCTTTCTTT.

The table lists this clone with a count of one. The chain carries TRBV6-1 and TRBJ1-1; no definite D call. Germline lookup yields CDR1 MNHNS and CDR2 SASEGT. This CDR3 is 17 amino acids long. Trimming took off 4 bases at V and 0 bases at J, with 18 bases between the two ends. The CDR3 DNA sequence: TGTGCCAGCAGTGGAGGGAGGGTTGCGTCGATGAACACTGAAGCTTTCTTT. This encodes CASSGGRVASMNTEAFF.

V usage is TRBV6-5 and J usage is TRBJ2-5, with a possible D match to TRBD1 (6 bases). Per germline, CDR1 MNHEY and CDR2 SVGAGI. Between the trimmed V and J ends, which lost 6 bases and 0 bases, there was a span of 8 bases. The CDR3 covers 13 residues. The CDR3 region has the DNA TGTGCCAGCAGAAGACAGGACCAAGAGACCCAGTACTTC. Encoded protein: CASRRQDQETQYF.

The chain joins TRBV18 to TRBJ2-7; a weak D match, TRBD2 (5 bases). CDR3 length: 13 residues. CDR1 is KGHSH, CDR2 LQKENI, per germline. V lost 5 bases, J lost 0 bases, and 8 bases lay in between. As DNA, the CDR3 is TGTGCCAGCTCATTCCGGGACTCCTACGAGCAGTACTTC. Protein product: CASSFRDSYEQYF.

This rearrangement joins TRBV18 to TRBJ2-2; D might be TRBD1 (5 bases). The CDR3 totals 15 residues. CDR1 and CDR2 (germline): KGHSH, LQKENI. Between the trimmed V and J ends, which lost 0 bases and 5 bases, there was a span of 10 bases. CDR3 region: CASSPPGVKTGELFF. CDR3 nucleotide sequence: TGTGCCAGCTCACCACCAGGGGTTAAAACCGGGGAGCTGTTTTTT. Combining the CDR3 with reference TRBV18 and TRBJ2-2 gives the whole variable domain NAGVMQNPRHLVRRRGQEARLRCSPMKGHSHVYWYRQLPEEGLKFMVYLQKENIIDESGMPKERFSAEFPKEGPSILRIQQVVRGDSAAYFCASSPPGVKTGELFFGEGSRLTVL.

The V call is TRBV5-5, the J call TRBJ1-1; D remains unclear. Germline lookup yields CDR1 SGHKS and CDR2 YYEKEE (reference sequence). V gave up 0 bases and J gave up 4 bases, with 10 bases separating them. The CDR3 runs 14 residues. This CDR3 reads CASSLEHLFTEAFF. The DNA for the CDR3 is TGTGCCAGCAGCTTGGAGCACTTATTCACTGAAGCTTTCTTT.

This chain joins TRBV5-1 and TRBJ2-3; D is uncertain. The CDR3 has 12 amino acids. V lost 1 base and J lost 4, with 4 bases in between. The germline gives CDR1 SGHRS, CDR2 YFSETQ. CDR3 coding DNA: TGCGCCAGCAGCTTGCCCGCAGATACGCAGTATTTT. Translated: CASSLPADTQYF.